A selection of T cell receptor beta chains follows, all from one sample in a study of blood T cell repertoires in COVID-19. Clones were sequenced by immunoSEQ multiplex PCR, and TCRdb holds only the in-frame ones, with some missing. This sample has 70,000 to 100,000 clones; roughly 82% occur once, and the top ten carry roughly 12%. Sequences were obtained from peripheral blood. The source of these receptors is a human donor in a cohort sampled during active COVID-19. Each CDR3 is given with its conserved first and last residue. D genes are given only for firm matches. Clone size appears in some rows only: once, few, many, or a class for an expanded clone.

CDR3nt | CDR3aa | abundance | j_gene | d_gene | v_gene
TGTGCCAGCAGTTCGCGGACAACAGGGGCCCAGCATTTT | CASSSRTTGAQHF | - | TRBJ1-5 | TRBD1 | TRBV6-6
TGTGCCAGCAGCTTCAGGGGGACTAGCGGGACCCAACCTCCCTACGAGCAGTACTTC | CASSFRGTSGTQPPYEQYF | - | TRBJ2-7 | TRBD2 | TRBV7-2
TGTGCCAGCAGCCTGTGTTTTGGCCCATTC | CASSLCFGPF | few | TRBJ2-7 | - | TRBV4-2
TGTGCCAGCAGTTTATCCCAGGGTACCCCTGAAGCTTTCTTT | CASSLSQGTPEAFF | - | TRBJ1-1 | - | TRBV27
TGTGCCAGCGGTTGGCATAGCAATCAGCCCCAGCATTTT | CASGWHSNQPQHF | - | TRBJ1-5 | - | TRBV6-2/TRBV6-3
TGTGCCAGCAGTGAAGGCCAGGGGGCGCATGGCTACACCTTC | CASSEGQGAHGYTF | - | TRBJ1-2 | TRBD1 | TRBV2
TGTGCCAGCAGTGAAGGTCCGATCACAGCCGCCTACGAGCAGTACTTC | CASSEGPITAAYEQYF | - | TRBJ2-7 | - | TRBV2
TGTGCCAGCTCTTCATACAGGGAATATTCACCCCTCCACTTT | CASSSYREYSPLHF | - | TRBJ1-6 | - | TRBV6-6
TGTGCCACCAGTGATTCTCAGGGGGCGCGGGGTCAACCCCAGCATTTT | CATSDSQGARGQPQHF | - | TRBJ1-5 | TRBD1 | TRBV24-1
TGTGCCATCAATCCGGGATTCTCCTACGAGCAGTACTTC | CAINPGFSYEQYF | once | TRBJ2-7 | - | TRBV28
TGCGCCAGCAGCTTGGGAGCCCCGGGACTGAGTCGAAATGAGCAGTTCTTC | CASSLGAPGLSRNEQFF | - | TRBJ2-1 | - | TRBV5-1
TGCGCCAGCAAGTCCGGGAACACCGGGGAGCTGTTTTTT | CASKSGNTGELFF | once | TRBJ2-2 | - | TRBV10-2
TGTGCCAGCAGCGGGGGCCAGGGAGGCTATGGCTACACCTTC | CASSGGQGGYGYTF | - | TRBJ1-2 | - | TRBV9
TGTGCCAGCAGCTTGGGGGCAGGTCCCTATGGCTACACCTTC | CASSLGAGPYGYTF | - | TRBJ1-2 | - | TRBV7-9
TGCGCCAGCAGTGGAGGGAATGAAGGGAATCAGCCCCAGCATTTT | CASSGGNEGNQPQHF | - | TRBJ1-5 | - | TRBV10-1
TGTGCCAGCACCGAAGGGACAGGTAATTACAATGAGCAGTTCTTC | CASTEGTGNYNEQFF | - | TRBJ2-1 | TRBD1 | TRBV2
TGTGCCAGCAGTCCTCGCCCCCTTACAACAGGGGTTAATTCACCCCTCCACTTT | CASSPRPLTTGVNSPLHF | - | TRBJ1-6 | TRBD1 | TRBV6-6
TGTGCCAGCAGTTCCCCCAGATACGACGAGCAGTACTTC | CASSSPRYDEQYF | - | TRBJ2-7 | - | TRBV27
TGCGCCAGCAGCTCCCTCGGAGGGGGCTCGGGCACCGGGGAGCTGTTTTTT | CASSSLGGGSGTGELFF | once | TRBJ2-2 | - | TRBV5-1
TGTGCCAGCAGTATTGCCGGGACAGGGGGCGGAAACGAGCAGTACTTC | CASSIAGTGGGNEQYF | - | TRBJ2-7 | TRBD1 | TRBV28
TGCGCCAGCAGCTTGGCCGCACTCGCGGATACCGGGGAGCTGTTTTTT | CASSLAALADTGELFF | - | TRBJ2-2 | - | TRBV5-1
TGTGCCAGCAGCTTAATAGGGGTGGGGACCCAGTACTTC | CASSLIGVGTQYF | - | TRBJ2-5 | - | TRBV7-3
TGCAGCGCGCGGACAGGACGGGACACCTTC | CSARTGRDTF | - | TRBJ1-2 | TRBD1 | TRBV29-1
TGTGCCAGCAGTTACGAGGCAGTTCGGCCCCAGCATTTT | CASSYEAVRPQHF | - | TRBJ1-5 | - | TRBV6-2/TRBV6-3
TGTGCCAGCAGTTCCGGGACAGGGGGCCGGGAGACCCAGTACTTC | CASSSGTGGRETQYF | - | TRBJ2-5 | TRBD1 | TRBV28
TGTGCCAGCAGTGCGGAACGAGCGGGGGGTGGTCAAGAGACCCAGTACTTC | CASSAERAGGGQETQYF | - | TRBJ2-5 | TRBD2 | TRBV2
TGTGCCAGCAGCTTACTAGTCTCCTACGAGCAGTACTTC | CASSLLVSYEQYF | - | TRBJ2-7 | - | TRBV7-2
TGTGCCAGCAGCCAGTCCGGGACAGAGGACGAGCAGTACTTC | CASSQSGTEDEQYF | - | TRBJ2-7 | TRBD1 | TRBV3-1/TRBV3-2
TGTGCCTGGAGTAGCGACAGGGTCTACAATGAGCAGTTCTTC | CAWSSDRVYNEQFF | - | TRBJ2-1 | TRBD1 | TRBV30
TGTGCCAGCAGTTTATTGGGAGGAAAAAATCAGCCCCAGCATTTT | CASSLLGGKNQPQHF | - | TRBJ1-5 | - | TRBV28
TGTGCCAGCAGTTTATCGGGGGGCCGGGAGACCCAGTACTTC | CASSLSGGRETQYF | - | TRBJ2-5 | - | TRBV28
TGTGCCAGCAGCCCCGAGGGTGCTAGCGGTTACAATGAGCAGTTCTTC | CASSPEGASGYNEQFF | once | TRBJ2-1 | TRBD2 | TRBV7-2
TGTGCCAGCAGTGATCGGGGTGAAAAACTGTTTTTT | CASSDRGEKLFF | - | TRBJ1-4 | - | TRBV25-1
TGTGCCAGCAGCCCAGGGACTAGCGGGGGTCCAAGCACAGATACGCAGTATTTT | CASSPGTSGGPSTDTQYF | - | TRBJ2-3 | TRBD2 | TRBV3-1/TRBV3-2
TGTGCCAGCATTGTTGCAGTCCGCTACGAGCAGTACTTC | CASIVAVRYEQYF | - | TRBJ2-7 | - | TRBV2
TGCGCCAGCAGCTTGGTGTTATCGGGGTCGACGGATGAGCAGTTCTTC | CASSLVLSGSTDEQFF | - | TRBJ2-1 | - | TRBV5-1
TGCGCCAGCAGCCGGGGGGCCTCAGGGTCCAGCTCCTACGAGCAGTACTTC | CASSRGASGSSSYEQYF | - | TRBJ2-7 | - | TRBV5-1
TGTGCCAGCAGCACCCGATCGGGGGGTATTGCCAAAAACATTCAGTACTTC | CASSTRSGGIAKNIQYF | - | TRBJ2-4 | TRBD2 | TRBV11-2
TGTGCCAGCAGTTTTCCAAGACAGGGTCTCTCGCTGTTATCTGGGGCCAACGTCCTGACTTTC | CASSFPRQGLSLLSGANVLTF | - | TRBJ2-6 | TRBD1 | TRBV28
TGCGCCAGCAGCCAAGTTGCTAGCCAGGCCCCAGATACGCAGTATTTT | CASSQVASQAPDTQYF | - | TRBJ2-3 | - | TRBV4-1
TGTGCCAGCAGCCCAACAGGGTATAGCAATCAGCCCCAGCATTTT | CASSPTGYSNQPQHF | - | TRBJ1-5 | - | TRBV11-2
TGTGCCAGCAAGAGGAGCACCGGGGAGCTGTTTTTT | CASKRSTGELFF | - | TRBJ2-2 | - | TRBV12-3/TRBV12-4
TGCGCCAGCAGCTTCCAGGGAATCCAAGAGACCCAGTACTTC | CASSFQGIQETQYF | - | TRBJ2-5 | - | TRBV5-1
TGTGCCAGCAGTCCTTTCGGGGGATTCTATGGCTACACCTTC | CASSPFGGFYGYTF | - | TRBJ1-2 | - | TRBV6-5
TGTGCCAGCAGCCCCTCACTACCACAGGGCTATGGCTACACCTTC | CASSPSLPQGYGYTF | - | TRBJ1-2 | - | TRBV9
TGTGCCACCAGTGATAGACTCGGGGGGAACAATGAGCAGTTCTTC | CATSDRLGGNNEQFF | - | TRBJ2-1 | TRBD2 | TRBV24-1
TGTGCCAGCAGCTTACTTGGGACTAGCTCCCACGAGACCCAGTACTTC | CASSLLGTSSHETQYF | - | TRBJ2-5 | TRBD2 | TRBV7-9
TGTGCCAGCAGCCAAGACCGTCGTAAACTGTTTTTT | CASSQDRRKLFF | - | TRBJ1-4 | - | TRBV14
TGTGCCAGCAGCGTAGATGGGGGGGCGGACTCCTACGAGCAGTACTTC | CASSVDGGADSYEQYF | many | TRBJ2-7 | - | TRBV9
TGTGCCGAGGGTTTGTATGGCTACACCTTC | CAEGLYGYTF | - | TRBJ1-2 | - | TRBV5-6
TGTGCCAGCAGTGAATGGCCAGAATATGGCTACACCTTC | CASSEWPEYGYTF | - | TRBJ1-2 | - | TRBV6-1
TGTGCCAGCAGCGCGGGACAGCACAATCAGCCCCAGCATTTT | CASSAGQHNQPQHF | - | TRBJ1-5 | TRBD1 | TRBV5-4
TGTGCCAGCAGCGTAGGACAGGGGGCGCGGGAGACCCAGTACTTC | CASSVGQGARETQYF | few | TRBJ2-5 | TRBD1 | TRBV9
TGTGCCAGCAGCTTGGAGCCTAATCAGCCCCAGCATTTT | CASSLEPNQPQHF | once | TRBJ1-5 | - | TRBV5-4